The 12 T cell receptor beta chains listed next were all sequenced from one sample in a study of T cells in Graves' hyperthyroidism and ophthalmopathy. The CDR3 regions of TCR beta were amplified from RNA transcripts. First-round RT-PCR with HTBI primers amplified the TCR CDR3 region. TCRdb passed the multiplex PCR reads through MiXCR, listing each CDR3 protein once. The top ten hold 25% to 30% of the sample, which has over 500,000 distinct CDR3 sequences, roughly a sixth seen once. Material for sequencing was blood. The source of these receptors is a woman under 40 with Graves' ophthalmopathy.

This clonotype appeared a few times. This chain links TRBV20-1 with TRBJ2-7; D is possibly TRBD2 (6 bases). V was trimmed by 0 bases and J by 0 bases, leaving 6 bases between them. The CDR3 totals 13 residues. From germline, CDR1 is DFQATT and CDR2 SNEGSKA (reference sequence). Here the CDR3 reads CSARETSSYEQYF. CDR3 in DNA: TGCAGTGCTAGAGAGACTAGCTCCTACGAGCAGTACTTC.

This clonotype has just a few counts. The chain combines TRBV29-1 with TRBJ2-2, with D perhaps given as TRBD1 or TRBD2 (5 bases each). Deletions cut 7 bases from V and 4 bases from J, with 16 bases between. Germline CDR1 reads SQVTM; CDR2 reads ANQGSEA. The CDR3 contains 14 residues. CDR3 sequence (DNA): TGCAGCGCTAGGCCGGGACCTTCCACCGGGGAGCTGTTTTTT. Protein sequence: CSARPGPSTGELFF.

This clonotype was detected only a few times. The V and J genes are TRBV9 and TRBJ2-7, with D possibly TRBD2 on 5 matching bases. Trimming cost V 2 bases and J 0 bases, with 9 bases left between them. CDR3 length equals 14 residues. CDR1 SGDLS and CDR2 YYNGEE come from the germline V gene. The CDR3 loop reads CASSVTSPSYEQYF. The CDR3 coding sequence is TGTGCCAGCAGCGTCACTAGTCCCTCCTACGAGCAGTACTTC.

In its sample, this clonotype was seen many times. The CDR3 DNA follows: TGTGCCAGCAGCCATGGGGGGACAGACCTCTACGAGCAGTACTTC. It encodes CASSHGGTDLYEQYF. The chain carries TRBV14 and TRBJ2-7, with TRBD1 as a possible D gene (7 bases). V was clipped by 3 bases and J by 3 bases, with 15 bases between them. The CDR3 loop spans 15 amino acids. Looked up from germline, CDR1 is SGHDN and CDR2 is FVKESK.

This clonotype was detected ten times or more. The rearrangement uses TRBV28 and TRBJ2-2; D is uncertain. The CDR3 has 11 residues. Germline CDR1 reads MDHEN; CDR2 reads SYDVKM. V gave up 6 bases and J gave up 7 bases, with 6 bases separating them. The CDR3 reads CASSLSGELFF. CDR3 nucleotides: TGTGCCAGCAGCTTAAGCGGGGAGCTGTTTTTT.

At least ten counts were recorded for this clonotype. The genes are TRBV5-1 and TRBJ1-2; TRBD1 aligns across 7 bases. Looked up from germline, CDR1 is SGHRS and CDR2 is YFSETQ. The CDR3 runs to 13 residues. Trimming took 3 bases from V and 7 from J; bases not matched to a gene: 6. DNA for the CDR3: TGCGCCAGCAGCTGGACAGGCCCATCTGGCTACACCTTC. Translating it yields CASSWTGPSGYTF.

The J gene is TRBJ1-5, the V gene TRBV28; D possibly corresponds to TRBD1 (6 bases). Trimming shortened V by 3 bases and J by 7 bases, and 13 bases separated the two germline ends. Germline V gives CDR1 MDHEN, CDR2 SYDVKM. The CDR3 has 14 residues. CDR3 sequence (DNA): TGTGCCAGCAGTTTGCCGGGGGGGGCCCAGCCCCAGCATTTT. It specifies CASSLPGGAQPQHF. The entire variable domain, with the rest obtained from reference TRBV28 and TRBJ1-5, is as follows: DVKVTQSSRYLVKRTGEKVFLECVQDMDHENMFWYRQDPGLGLRLIYFSYDVKMKEKGDIPEGYSVSREKKERFSLILESASTNQTSMYLCASSLPGGAQPQHFGDGTRLSIL.

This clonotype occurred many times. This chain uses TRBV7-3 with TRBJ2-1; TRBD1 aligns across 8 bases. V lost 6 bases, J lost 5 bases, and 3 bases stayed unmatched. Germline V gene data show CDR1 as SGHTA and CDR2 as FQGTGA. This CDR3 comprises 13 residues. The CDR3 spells CASRTTGDNEQFF. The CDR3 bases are TGTGCCAGCAGGACGACAGGGGACAATGAGCAGTTCTTC.

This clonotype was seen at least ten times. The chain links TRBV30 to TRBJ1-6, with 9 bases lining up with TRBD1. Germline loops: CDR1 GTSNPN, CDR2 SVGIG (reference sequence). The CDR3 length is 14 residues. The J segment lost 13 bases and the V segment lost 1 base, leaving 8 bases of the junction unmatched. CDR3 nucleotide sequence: TGTGCCTGGAGTGCAGGACAGGGGTTTTCTCCCCTCCACTTT. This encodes CAWSAGQGFSPLHF.

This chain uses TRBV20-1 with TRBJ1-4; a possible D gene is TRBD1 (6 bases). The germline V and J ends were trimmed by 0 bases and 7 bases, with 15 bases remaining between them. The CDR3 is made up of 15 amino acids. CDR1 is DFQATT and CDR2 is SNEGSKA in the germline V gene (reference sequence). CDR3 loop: CSARDLAGGGEKLFF. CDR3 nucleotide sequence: TGCAGTGCTAGAGATCTTGCGGGGGGCGGTGAAAAACTGTTTTTT.

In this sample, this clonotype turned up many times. CDR3 DNA sequence: TGCGCCAGCAGCCCGGGGACAGGTTCGGTTTGGGCTTTCTTT. It specifies CASSPGTGSVWAFF. This chain links TRBV5-1 with TRBJ1-1, with TRBD1 identical over 8 bases. Trimming took 4 bases from V and 11 from J; bases not matched to a gene: 13. Per the germline V gene, CDR1 is SGHRS and CDR2 is YFSETQ. The CDR3 has 14 amino acids. Combining the CDR3 with reference TRBV5-1 and TRBJ1-1 gives the whole variable domain KAGVTQTPRYLIKTRGQQVTLSCSPISGHRSVSWYQQTPGQGLQFLFEYFSETQRNKGNFPGRFSGRQFSNSRSEMNVSTLELGDSALYLCASSPGTGSVWAFFGQGTRLTVV.

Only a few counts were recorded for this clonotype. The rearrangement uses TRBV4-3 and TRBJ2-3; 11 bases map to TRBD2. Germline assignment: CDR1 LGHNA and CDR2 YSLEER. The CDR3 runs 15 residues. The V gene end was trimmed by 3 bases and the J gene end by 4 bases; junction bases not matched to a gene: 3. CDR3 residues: CASSHQGLAADTQYF. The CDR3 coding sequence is TGCGCCAGCAGCCACCAGGGACTAGCGGCAGATACGCAGTATTTT.